These T cell receptor beta chains were read from a single sample in a study of T-cell reconstitution after alpha-beta-depleted transplantation in children. TCRdb analysed the PCR reads with MiXCR anew, one entry per CDR3 protein. The sample carries some 600,000 distinct CDR3 sequences, about an eighth recorded once. The sequencing here drew on PBMCs, mostly from graft donor cells, taken 360 days after TCRalphabeta/CD19-depleted stem cell transplant. The source is a male patient younger than 18 who had a stem cell transplant for acute myeloid leukemia, so the T cells may come from the graft donor. Each CDR3 is given without its conserved first and last residue. Each record gives: V gene, J gene, D gene, clone size, CDR3 length, CDR3 protein. A D gene is named only where the DNA matches it firmly. A clone size is listed for some rows: how often the clone was seen (once, few, many), or a class if it is expanded.

V: TRBV27; J: TRBJ2-1; D: TRBD2; size: few; length: 12; CDR3: ASSRAGGRNEQF
V: TRBV7-2; J: TRBJ2-7; D: TRBD2; size: NA; length: 11; CDR3: ASSWGLAGLED
V: TRBV6-5; J: TRBJ2-1; D: NA; size: many; length: 13; CDR3: ASSYSSFSYNEQF
V: TRBV20-1; J: TRBJ2-3; D: TRBD2; size: NA; length: 13; CDR3: SAHLTSGGTDTQY
V: TRBV20-1; J: TRBJ2-7; D: TRBD2; size: few; length: 12; CDR3: SSPGTSGRIEQY
V: TRBV12-5; J: TRBJ2-1; D: TRBD2; size: few; length: 14; CDR3: ASGPGLAGVYNEQF
V: TRBV24-1; J: TRBJ1-1; D: NA; size: few; length: 11; CDR3: ATSDPPGAEAF
V: TRBV30; J: TRBJ2-1; D: NA; size: few; length: 11; CDR3: AWNRDSYNEQF
V: TRBV20-1; J: TRBJ2-1; D: TRBD2; size: few; length: 14; CDR3: SAPGLASLSPNEQF
V: TRBV6-2/TRBV6-3; J: TRBJ1-5; D: TRBD1; size: many; length: 13; CDR3: ASRKMTGGSQPQH
V: TRBV20-1; J: TRBJ2-7; D: TRBD2; size: many; length: 13; CDR3: SADPLAPISYEQY
V: TRBV12-3/TRBV12-4; J: TRBJ2-2; D: TRBD2; size: NA; length: 14; CDR3: ASSSWTSGNTGELF
V: TRBV20-1; J: TRBJ2-7; D: TRBD2; size: NA; length: 14; CDR3: SAWWQASGTSVEQY
V: TRBV7-9; J: TRBJ2-2; D: NA; size: few; length: 10; CDR3: ASSPQGRELF
V: TRBV6-2/TRBV6-3; J: TRBJ2-1; D: TRBD2; size: many; length: 15; CDR3: ATLVPGLAGPYNEQF
V: TRBV7-6; J: TRBJ2-5; D: NA; size: few; length: 14; CDR3: ASSGPEGVIQETQY
V: TRBV20-1; J: TRBJ1-1; D: NA; size: many; length: 12; CDR3: SARVGGLNTEAF
V: TRBV18; J: TRBJ2-2; D: TRBD1; size: once; length: 14; CDR3: ASSPRTGGKTGELF
V: TRBV29-1; J: TRBJ2-7; D: NA; size: many; length: 13; CDR3: SVEDRGSGDYEQY
V: TRBV6-2/TRBV6-3; J: TRBJ2-2; D: NA; size: once; length: 10; CDR3: ASSRDGGELF